Listed below are T cell receptor beta chains from one sample, sequenced in a study of CD8 T cells in Susac syndrome. TCRdb ran MiXCR on the immunoSEQ multiplex PCR reads and lists one entry per CDR3 protein. Of 84,000 or so distinct CDR3 sequences listed, 95% are singletons. Sequenced sample: CD8+ T cells from PBMCs. The origin of the receptors is a human donor with Susac syndrome. Each CDR3 is given with its conserved first and last residue. A D gene is named only where the DNA matches it firmly. For some rows the clone size is stated as once, few or many, or as a class when expanded; others skip it.

CDR3aa,CDR3nt,d_gene,j_gene,abundance,v_gene
CASSPRQFQETQYF,TGTGCCAGCAGCCCTAGACAGTTTCAAGAGACCCAGTACTTC,NA,TRBJ2-5,NA,TRBV14
CASSSGQGNQPQHF,TGTGCCAGCAGCTCGGGACAGGGGAATCAGCCCCAGCATTTT,TRBD1,TRBJ1-5,NA,TRBV9
CSAESLDLGYTF,TGCAGTGCCGAAAGCCTGGATTTGGGCTACACCTTC,NA,TRBJ1-2,NA,TRBV20-1
CASSTAGYEQYF,TGTGCCAGCAGTACCGCGGGCTACGAGCAGTACTTC,NA,TRBJ2-7,NA,TRBV27
CSATPAGDEQFF,TGCAGTGCCACCCCTGCGGGAGACGAGCAGTTCTTC,TRBD2,TRBJ2-1,NA,TRBV20-1
CASSQPSPPEQYF,TGTGCCAGCAGCCAGCCGTCCCCTCCGGAGCAGTACTTC,NA,TRBJ2-7,NA,TRBV3-1
CASSIQAGAEQYF,TGTGCCAGTAGTATACAGGCAGGGGCCGAGCAGTACTTC,NA,TRBJ2-7,NA,TRBV19
CASSLEVDNTEAFF,TGTGCCAGCAGCTTGGAGGTAGACAACACTGAAGCTTTCTTT,NA,TRBJ1-1,NA,TRBV5-6
CASSYAAATYGYTF,TGTGCCAGCAGTTACGCGGCGGCCACCTATGGCTACACCTTC,NA,TRBJ1-2,NA,TRBV6-2/TRBV6-3
CSARDIPGQTNEQFF,TGCAGTGCTAGAGATATACCGGGACAGACTAATGAGCAGTTCTTC,TRBD1,TRBJ2-1,NA,TRBV20-1
CASSLEAFAYEQYF,TGTGCCAGCAGCTTGGAAGCGTTTGCCTACGAGCAGTACTTC,NA,TRBJ2-7,NA,TRBV5-4
CAYPRLNEQFF,TGTGCCTACCCCCGGCTCAATGAGCAGTTCTTC,NA,TRBJ2-1,NA,TRBV30
CASSFGEQFF,TGTGCCAGCAGCTTCGGTGAGCAGTTCTTC,NA,TRBJ2-1,NA,TRBV7-2
CASSLGTGDQPQHF,TGTGCCAGCAGTTTAGGTACGGGGGATCAGCCCCAGCATTTT,NA,TRBJ1-5,few,TRBV12-3/TRBV12-4
CSVETRQGSYEQYF,TGCAGCGTTGAGACTCGTCAGGGGTCCTACGAGCAGTACTTC,NA,TRBJ2-7,NA,TRBV29-1
CASSQGTVDNEQFF,TGTGCCAGCAGCCAAGGGACTGTGGACAATGAGCAGTTCTTC,NA,TRBJ2-1,NA,TRBV4-2
CASSSGQQETQYF,TGTGCCAGCAGCTCGGGACAGCAAGAGACCCAGTACTTC,TRBD1,TRBJ2-5,few,TRBV5-6
CASRETSGLTYEQYF,TGTGCCAGCAGGGAAACTAGCGGCTTAACCTACGAGCAGTACTTC,TRBD2,TRBJ2-7,once,TRBV2
CASSSSRVSGANVLTF,TGTGCCAGCAGCTCATCCAGGGTATCCGGGGCCAACGTCCTGACTTTC,NA,TRBJ2-6,once,TRBV7-4
CASSPSSGRANEQFF,TGTGCCAGCAGCCCATCTAGCGGGAGGGCCAATGAGCAGTTCTTC,TRBD2,TRBJ2-1,NA,TRBV3-1
CASSNTNNEQFF,TGTGCCAGCAGCAATACAAACAATGAGCAGTTCTTC,NA,TRBJ2-1,NA,TRBV27
CASSLSLGASSYEQYF,TGTGCCAGCAGTTTAAGTCTGGGGGCGAGCTCCTACGAGCAGTACTTC,NA,TRBJ2-7,NA,TRBV27
CATSDLQGGYNEQFF,TGTGCCACCAGTGATTTGCAGGGAGGGTACAATGAGCAGTTCTTC,TRBD2,TRBJ2-1,NA,TRBV24-1
CASTTGASMNTEAFF,TGTGCCAGCACTACAGGGGCGTCCATGAACACTGAAGCTTTCTTT,TRBD1,TRBJ1-1,NA,TRBV12-3/TRBV12-4
CASSLPPSGSDEQFF,TGTGCCAGCAGTCTACCACCTAGCGGGAGCGATGAGCAGTTCTTC,TRBD2,TRBJ2-1,NA,TRBV12-3/TRBV12-4
CASSLGVGAYEQYF,TGTGCCAGCAGCTTAGGGGTAGGGGCCTACGAGCAGTACTTC,NA,TRBJ2-7,NA,TRBV11-2
CASSAGAASTDTQYF,TGTGCCAGCAGTGCGGGGGCGGCTAGCACAGATACGCAGTATTTT,NA,TRBJ2-3,once,TRBV27